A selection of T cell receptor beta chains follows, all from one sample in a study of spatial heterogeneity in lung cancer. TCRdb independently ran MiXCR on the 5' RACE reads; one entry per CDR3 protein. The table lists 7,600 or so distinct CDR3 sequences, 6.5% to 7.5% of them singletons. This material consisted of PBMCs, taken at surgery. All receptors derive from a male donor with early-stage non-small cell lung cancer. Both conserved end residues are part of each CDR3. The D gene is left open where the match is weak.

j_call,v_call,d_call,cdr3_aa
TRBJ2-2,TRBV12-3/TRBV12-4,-,CASSLRPAGELFF
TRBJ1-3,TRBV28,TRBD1,CASSLGQTIQNTIYF
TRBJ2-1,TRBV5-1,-,CASSPTTDGGNEQFF
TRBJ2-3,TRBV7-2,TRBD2,CASSSGALQRDTQYF
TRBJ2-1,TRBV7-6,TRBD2,CASSFGGSTNEQFF
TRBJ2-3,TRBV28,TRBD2,CASSAGTSGVTDTQYF
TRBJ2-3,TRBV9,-,CASSFSGSTDTQYF
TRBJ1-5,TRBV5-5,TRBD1,CASNLGGSTNQPQHF
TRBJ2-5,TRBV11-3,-,CASSGRAEQETQYF
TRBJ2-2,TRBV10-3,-,CAIPGQNTGELFF
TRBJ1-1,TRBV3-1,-,CASSQDIGAGGTEAFF
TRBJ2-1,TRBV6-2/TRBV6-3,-,CASSDGLPQFF
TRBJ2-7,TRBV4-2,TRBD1,CASSQAGQGYEQYF
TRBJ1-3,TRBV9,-,CASSVRENSGNTIYF
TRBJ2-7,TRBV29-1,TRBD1,CSVEIGDRGYEQYF
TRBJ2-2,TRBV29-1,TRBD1,CSVERTGVLGELFF
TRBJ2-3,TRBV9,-,CASSTDSTSTDTQYF
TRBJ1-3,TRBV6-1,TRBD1,CASSQQGFDGNTIYF
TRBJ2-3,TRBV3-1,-,CASSQQIPDTQYF
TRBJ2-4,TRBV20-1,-,CSAEDQAKNIQYF
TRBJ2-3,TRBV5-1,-,CASSLTATLGTDTQYF
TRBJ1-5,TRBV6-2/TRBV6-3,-,CASSYLRSNQPQHF
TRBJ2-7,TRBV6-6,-,CASSYSASKGGEQYF
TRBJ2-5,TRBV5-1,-,CASSLWGVETQYF
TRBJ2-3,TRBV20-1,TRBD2,CSATTGLAGGRIDTQYF
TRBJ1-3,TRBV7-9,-,CASSLTGFSGNTIYF
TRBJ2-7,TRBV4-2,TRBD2,CASSQEAGEAYEQYF
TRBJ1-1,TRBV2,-,CASSESPGTNTEAFF
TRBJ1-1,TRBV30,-,CAWSVTVNTEAFF
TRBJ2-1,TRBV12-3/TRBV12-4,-,CASSLGGVDNEQFF
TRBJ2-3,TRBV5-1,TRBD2,CASSFLGLPRGGDRQYF
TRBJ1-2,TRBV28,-,CASRAPLGGYTF
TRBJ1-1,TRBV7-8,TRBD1,CASSLGQGSTEAFF
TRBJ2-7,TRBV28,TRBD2,CASSATSGVPYEQYF
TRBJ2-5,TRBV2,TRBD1,CASSTNRGQETQYF
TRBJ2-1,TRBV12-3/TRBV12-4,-,CASIPRGYRYNEQFF
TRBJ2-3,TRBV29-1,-,CSVGTAGPDTQYF
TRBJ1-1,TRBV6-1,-,CASSQTRMNTEAFF
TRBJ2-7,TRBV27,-,CASSLQDSYEQYF
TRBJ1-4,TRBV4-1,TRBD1,CASSQEGIRGKDEKLFF
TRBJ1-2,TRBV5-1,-,CASSPSERYGYTF
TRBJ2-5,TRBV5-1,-,CASSPASGAGWEETQYF
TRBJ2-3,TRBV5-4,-,CASSLGRGMDRTDTQYF
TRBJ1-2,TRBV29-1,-,CSVAQNYGYTF
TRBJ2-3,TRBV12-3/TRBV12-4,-,CASSFRGTSTDTQYF
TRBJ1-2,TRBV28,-,CASIGQGDGYTF
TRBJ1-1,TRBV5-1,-,CASSLEGSADPEAFF
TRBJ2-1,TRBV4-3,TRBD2,CASSRLSGNYNEQFF
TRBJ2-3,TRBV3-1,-,CASSQDATTDTQYF
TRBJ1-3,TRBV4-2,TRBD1,CASSQRTGARSGNTIYF
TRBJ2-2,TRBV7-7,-,CASSLDLGTGELFF